This TCR beta chain was recorded in a study of blood T cell repertoires in COVID-19 (dated by TCRdb to 2020 to 2022). Concerning the study at large: Samples from collaborators originated in the United States, Italy and Spain and spanned both the acute and convalescent phases of COVID-19. The prospective study material was composed of cDNA or gDNA derived from T cells, B-cell-depleted T cells, or PBMCs. Subjects who had been exposed to COVID-19, were actively infected with it, or had recovered from it provided the deeply sampled blood TCRbeta repertoires that made up the dataset. The repertoires were released in a freely available public database intended as a resource for research on the immune response to SARS-CoV-2. Samples came from the ongoing ImmuneRACE study (first 160 participants) plus 1,254 subjects from 6 global collaborators. Sample metadata almost always included a de-identified subject ID, COVID-19 status, age in years and sex. HLA class I and class II types, where available, came from metadata supplied by the sample provider rather than from assay-based typing.

Remarks on this clone: What this receptor recognizes is not known. No per-base quality is available; no much larger clone lies one base away.

TCRbeta CDR3 regions were amplified from genomic DNA using the immunoSEQ Assay, a bias-controlled multiplex PCR. The study's processing was this. Nucleated cell counts per sample were estimated from amplification of reference gene primers within the assay. To quantify the absolute abundance of each unique TCRbeta CDR3 rearrangement, sequence reads were collapsed and filtered. For each sample, productive Simpson clonality was calculated by taking the square root of Simpson's diversity index across productive rearrangements. The immuneACCESS repertoire file appears here via TCRdb, limited to in-frame rearrangements. These files lack a portion of the clones; in checked studies, under half of the deficit traces to unresolved V genes, and the cause of the others is not known. The V and J calls and clone size come from that table; D and trimming were worked out from the DNA. Within this sample are approximately 72,000 clones, with approximately 86% of them counted one time only. The leading ten clones occupy around 13% of the sample.

What the study reported, not specific to this receptor: Clinical and demographic metadata were provided uncurated, with the amount varying by source and participant.

Germline trimming amounts to 3 bases on V and 6 bases on J, with 10 as the count of junction bases outside the gene matches. From the germline V gene (reference sequence), CDR1 is DFQATT and CDR2 is SNEGSKA. Reading from cysteine to phenylalanine, the CDR3 counts 14 amino acids. Only the CDR3 portion is preserved as DNA: 42 bases, with reading frame beginning at the first base. The collaborating institutions used their own protocols to collect whole blood in K2EDTA tubes. For TCRbeta analysis, collaborators shipped samples in one of three forms: frozen whole blood, isolated PBMCs, or DNA extracted from either of those sample types.

The sequence derives from a woman aged 60-75 years with acute or convalescent COVID-19. The specimen sequenced was peripheral blood. The chain joins TRBV20-1 to TRBJ2-7; 8 junctional bases match TRBD1. In nucleotides, the sequence is TGCAGTGCTAGTAAAGTTCAGGGGGCTTTCGAGCAGTACTTC. Protein translation: CSASKVQGAFEQYF.